This passage covers 14 T cell receptor beta chains from one sample sequenced in a study of T cell responses to AZD1222 COVID-19 vaccine. TCRdb's copy holds only in-frame clones and misses some; the assay was immunoSEQ multiplex PCR. The sample contains approximately 68,000 clones, around nine tenths of which appear only once. This specimen consisted of peripheral blood, obtained on day 0 of AZD1222 vaccination. The receptor source for this set is an adult in good health.

V gene TRBV7-3 combines with J gene TRBJ2-7, with D tentatively TRBD2 (7 bases). Deletions cut 5 bases from V and 6 bases from J, with 17 bases between. Looked up from germline, CDR1 is SGHTA and CDR2 is FQGTGA. This CDR3 has 14 residues. The CDR3 DNA follows: TGTGCCAGCAGCGTAGGGGGGGCAAGGTTCGAGCAGTACTTC. It yields the protein CASSVGGARFEQYF.

The sample holds one count of this clone. The chain joins TRBV9 to TRBJ1-1; D gene unclear. Trimming took 4 bases from V and 1 from J, leaving 8 bases between them. CDR1 SGDLS and CDR2 YYNGEE come from the germline V gene. This CDR3 is built from 13 residues. Written as DNA, the CDR3 is TGTGCCAGCAGCCTCGCACAGAACACTGAAGCTTTCTTT. It specifies CASSLAQNTEAFF.

The rearrangement links TRBV6-5 to TRBJ1-4; D gene unclear. Germline assignment: CDR1 MNHEY and CDR2 SVGAGI. V dropped 2 bases and J dropped 5 bases, with 6 bases sitting between them. CDR3 length: 13 residues. DNA for the CDR3: TGTGCCAGCAGTTACAGGTCAAATGAAAAACTGTTTTTT. Its protein is CASSYRSNEKLFF.

This clone was detected once. This chain links TRBV5-8 with TRBJ1-4; 8 bases are shared with TRBD1. Trimming at V came to 1 base and at J to 5 bases, leaving 4 bases not matched to a gene. CDR1 and CDR2 from the germline V gene are SGHTS and YDEGEE. The CDR3 covers 15 residues. Here the CDR3 DNA reads TGTGCCAGCAGCTTGTTGGGACAGGCGAATGAAAAACTGTTTTTT. Its translation is CASSLLGQANEKLFF.

The chain employs TRBV5-1 and TRBJ2-3; D perhaps matches TRBD2 (6 bases). V lost 4 bases, J lost 0 bases, and 15 bases lay in between. This CDR3 has 16 residues. CDR1 and CDR2 from the germline V gene are SGHRS and YFSETQ. The CDR3 here is CASSIVAEISTDTQYF. The CDR3 DNA is TGCGCCAGCAGCATAGTAGCGGAGATTAGCACAGATACGCAGTATTTT.

The V and J genes are TRBV7-2 and TRBJ2-7, with 7 bases aligning to TRBD2. The length of the CDR3 is 15 residues. The J segment lost 4 bases and the V segment lost 6 bases, leaving 12 bases of the junction unmatched. Germline lookup yields CDR1 SGHTA and CDR2 FQGNSA. The CDR3 loop reads CASRAAPGGSYEQYF. The CDR3 DNA reads TGTGCCAGCAGGGCGGCGCCGGGGGGTTCATACGAGCAGTACTTC.

The CDR3: CASSLGRGDEQYF. CDR3 coding DNA: TGTGCCAGCAGCTTGGGCAGGGGAGACGAGCAGTACTTC. The genes are TRBV5-4 and TRBJ2-7; maybe TRBD1 (6 bases). The ends were cut back, 0 bases at V and 5 bases at J, with 9 bases in the middle. The germline CDR1 and CDR2 sequences are SGHNT and YYREEE (reference sequence). This CDR3 spans 13 amino acids.

This clone has a handful of counts. V gene TRBV7-8 combines with J gene TRBJ1-1, with no clear D. CDR1 and CDR2 from the germline V gene are SGHVS and FQNEAQ. V shed 4 bases and J shed 5 bases, with 14 bases lying between them. This CDR3 contains 14 residues. The CDR3 reads CASSSGEGETEAFF. DNA of the CDR3: TGTGCCAGCAGCTCGGGTGAGGGTGAGACTGAAGCTTTCTTT.

This chain links TRBV9 with TRBJ2-7; TRBD1 might be the D (6 bases). The CDR3 covers 14 residues. CDR1 and CDR2 (germline): SGDLS, YYNGEE. Trimming removed 7 bases from V and 5 bases from J, with 19 bases in between. CDR3 DNA sequence: TGTGCCAGCGCGCGTGGGGGCAGGGGAGACGAGCAGTACTTC. This translates into CASARGGRGDEQYF. Drawing the rest from reference TRBV9 and TRBJ2-7, the complete variable domain is DSGVTQTPKHLITATGQRVTLRCSPRSGDLSVYWYQQSLDQGLQFLIQYYNGEERAKGNILERFSAQQFPDLHSELNLSSLELGDSALYFCASARGGRGDEQYFGPGTRLTVT.

This rearrangement joins TRBV7-9 to TRBJ1-2, with a tentative D call TRBD1 (6 bases). The CDR3 runs to 14 residues. The V end lost 2 bases, the J end lost 8 bases, and 15 bases lay between the germline ends. The germline CDR1 and CDR2 sequences are SEHNR and FQNEAQ (reference sequence). This chain's CDR3 is CASSLLAGARGYTF. The DNA for the CDR3 is TGTGCCAGCAGCTTACTCGCGGGGGCTCGGGGCTACACCTTC. Full variable domain (remainder filled in from reference TRBV7-9 and TRBJ1-2): DTGVSQNPRHKITKRGQNVTFRCDPISEHNRLYWYRQTLGQGPEFLTYFQNEAQLEKSRLLSDRFSAERPKGSFSTLEIQRTEQGDSAMYLCASSLLAGARGYTFGSGTRLTVV.

This clone was picked up one time. The chain employs TRBV11-2 and TRBJ2-2; a possible D gene is TRBD2 (7 bases). Germline CDR1 and CDR2: SGHAT and FQNNGV. V was shortened by 2 bases and J by 5 bases, with 15 bases between the two germline ends. The CDR3 sequence is 16 residues long. The CDR3 reads CASSLIRGARTGELFF. The CDR3 DNA reads TGTGCCAGCAGCTTAATCCGGGGGGCTAGAACCGGGGAGCTGTTTTTT.

The V gene is TRBV6-5, the J gene TRBJ1-5; perhaps TRBD1 as D (5 bases). CDR3 length equals 15 residues. Germline-derived CDR1 and CDR2 are MNHEY and SVGAGI. The germline V and J ends were trimmed by 6 bases and 2 bases, with 14 bases remaining between them. The CDR3 bases are TGTGCCAGCAGGAGTTCAGGGTTTCGCAATCAGCCCCAGCATTTT. Protein: CASRSSGFRNQPQHF.

The chain couples TRBV2 to TRBJ2-7; 11 positions match TRBD1. This CDR3 region has 12 residues. CDR1 is SNHLY and CDR2 is FYNNEI in the germline V gene. Trimming at V came to 6 bases and at J to 5 bases, leaving 0 bases not matched to a gene. For the CDR3, the DNA is TGTGCCAGCAGGGACAGGGGGCACGAGCAGTACTTC. Its protein is CASRDRGHEQYF.

This rearrangement joins TRBV6-2 or TRBV6-3 to TRBJ1-1; 9 bases are a match to TRBD1. The trim removed 5 bases at V and 4 bases at J, leaving 17 bases unmatched. The CDR3 totals 18 residues. Germline assignment: CDR1 MNHEY and CDR2 SVGEGT. CDR3 bases: TGTGCCAGCAGTCCCCCGGGACAGGGAGGACTTCGGGTCACTGAAGCTTTCTTT. The encoded protein is CASSPPGQGGLRVTEAFF.